This TCR beta chain was obtained from a study of human T cells and chemical hapten exposure. Findings and caveats of the study: Those TCRs sitting above 1 in 1000 frequency stayed the same with DPC sensitization.

Looked up from germline, CDR1 is SGHVS and CDR2 is FQNEAQ. V was shortened by 5 bases and J by 0 bases, with 13 bases between the two germline ends. The CDR3 covers 15 residues. This clonotype was observed a handful of times. Its antigen is not identified. A single record per CDR3 protein comes from TCRdb applying MiXCR to the RACE reads. The sample gives 350,000 to 400,000 distinct CDR3 sequences, approximately 5.1% of which show up once; around 2.6% is in the top ten. As to time point: pre-sensitization, week 0. Treatment noted: therapeutic diphenylcyclopropenone sensitization with weekly scalp DPC. The sample consisted of whole blood, taken in connection with sensitization to the hapten diphenylcyclopropenone (DPC). This receptor was taken from a woman aged 50 to 65 with alopecia areata. Some clones in this sample may be carry-over from other donors' samples. The chain recombines TRBV7-8 with TRBJ1-2; perhaps TRBD1 as D (5 bases). CDR3 amino acids: CASSRGTVSNYGYTF. Written as DNA, the CDR3 is TGTGCCAGCAGCCGGGGGACCGTCTCTAACTATGGCTACACCTTC.